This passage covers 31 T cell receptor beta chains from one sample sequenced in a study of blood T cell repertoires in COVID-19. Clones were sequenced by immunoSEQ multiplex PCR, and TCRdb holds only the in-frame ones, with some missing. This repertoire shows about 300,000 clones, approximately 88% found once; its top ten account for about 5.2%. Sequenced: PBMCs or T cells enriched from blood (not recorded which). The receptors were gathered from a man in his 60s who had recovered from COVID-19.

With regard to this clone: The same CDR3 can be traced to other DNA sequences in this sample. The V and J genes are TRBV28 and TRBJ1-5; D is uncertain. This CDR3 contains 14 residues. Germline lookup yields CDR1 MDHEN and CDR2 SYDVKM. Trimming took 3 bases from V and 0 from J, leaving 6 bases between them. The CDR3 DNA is TGTGCCAGCAGTTTCCGCTATAGCAATCAGCCCCAGCATTTT. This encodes CASSFRYSNQPQHF.

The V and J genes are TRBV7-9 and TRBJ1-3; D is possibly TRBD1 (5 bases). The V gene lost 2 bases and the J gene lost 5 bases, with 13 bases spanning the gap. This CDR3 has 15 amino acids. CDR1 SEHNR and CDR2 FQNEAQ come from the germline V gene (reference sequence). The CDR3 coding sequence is TGTGCCAGCAGCTTACATCAGGGTGGGCGAAACACCATATATTTT. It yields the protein CASSLHQGGRNTIYF.

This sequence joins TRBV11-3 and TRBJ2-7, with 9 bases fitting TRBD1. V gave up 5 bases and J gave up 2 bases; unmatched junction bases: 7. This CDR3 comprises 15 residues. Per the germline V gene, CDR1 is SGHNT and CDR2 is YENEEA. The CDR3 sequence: CASSATTGGPYEQYF. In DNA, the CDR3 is TGTGCCAGCAGCGCAACAACAGGGGGCCCCTACGAGCAGTACTTC.

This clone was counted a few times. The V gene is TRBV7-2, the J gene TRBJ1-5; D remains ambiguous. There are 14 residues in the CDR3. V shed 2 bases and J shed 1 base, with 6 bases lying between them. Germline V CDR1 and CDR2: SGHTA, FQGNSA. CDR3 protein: CASSLPGSNQPQHF. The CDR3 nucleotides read TGTGCCAGCAGCTTACCCGGGAGCAATCAGCCCCAGCATTTT.

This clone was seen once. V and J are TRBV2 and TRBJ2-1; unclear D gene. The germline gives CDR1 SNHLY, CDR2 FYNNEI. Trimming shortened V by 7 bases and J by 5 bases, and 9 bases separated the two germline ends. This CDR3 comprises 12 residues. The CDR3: CASMSRDNEQFF. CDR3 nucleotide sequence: TGTGCCAGCATGAGCCGGGACAATGAGCAGTTCTTC.

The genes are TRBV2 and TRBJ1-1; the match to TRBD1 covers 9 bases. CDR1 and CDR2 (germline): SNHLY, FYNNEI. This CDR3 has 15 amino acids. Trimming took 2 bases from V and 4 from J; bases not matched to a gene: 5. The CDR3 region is CASSERGTGRTEAFF. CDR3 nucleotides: TGTGCCAGCAGTGAACGAGGGACAGGGCGCACTGAAGCTTTCTTT.

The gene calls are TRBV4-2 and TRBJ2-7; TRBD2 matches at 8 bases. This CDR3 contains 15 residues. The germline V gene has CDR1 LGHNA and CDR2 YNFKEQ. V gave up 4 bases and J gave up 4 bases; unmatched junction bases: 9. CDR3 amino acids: CASSPASGSRYEQYF. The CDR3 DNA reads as TGTGCCAGCAGCCCGGCCAGCGGGAGTAGGTACGAGCAGTACTTC.

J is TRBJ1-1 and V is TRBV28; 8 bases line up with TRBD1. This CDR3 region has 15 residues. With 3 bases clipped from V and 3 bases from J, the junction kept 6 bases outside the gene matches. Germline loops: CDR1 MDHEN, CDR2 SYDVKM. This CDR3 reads CASSFRGQGYTEAFF. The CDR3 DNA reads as TGTGCCAGCAGTTTCCGCGGACAGGGTTACACTGAAGCTTTCTTT.

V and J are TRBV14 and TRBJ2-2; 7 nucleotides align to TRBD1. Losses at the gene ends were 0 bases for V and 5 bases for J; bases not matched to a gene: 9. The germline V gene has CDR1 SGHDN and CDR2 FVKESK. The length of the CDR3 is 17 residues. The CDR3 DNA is TGTGCCAGCAGCCAAGACGGGACAGCGCGTATTACCGGGGAGCTGTTTTTT. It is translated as CASSQDGTARITGELFF.

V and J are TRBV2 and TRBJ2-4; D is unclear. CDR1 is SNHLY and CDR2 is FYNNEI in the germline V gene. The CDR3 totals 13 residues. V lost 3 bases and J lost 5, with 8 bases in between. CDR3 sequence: CASSDLRQNIQYF. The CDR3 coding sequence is TGTGCCAGCAGTGACTTGCGCCAAAACATTCAGTACTTC. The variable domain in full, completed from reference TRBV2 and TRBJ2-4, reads EPEVTQTPSHQVTQMGQEVILRCVPISNHLYFYWYRQILGQKVEFLVSFYNNEISEKSEIFDDQFSVERPDGSNFTLKIRSTKLEDSAMYFCASSDLRQNIQYFGAGTRLSVL.

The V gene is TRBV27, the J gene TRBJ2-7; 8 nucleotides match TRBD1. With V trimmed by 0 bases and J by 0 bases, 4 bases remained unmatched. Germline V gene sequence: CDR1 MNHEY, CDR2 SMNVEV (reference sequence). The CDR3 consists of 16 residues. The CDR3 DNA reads TGTGCCAGCAGTTTATCGGACAGGGAAAGCTCCTACGAGCAGTACTTC. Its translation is CASSLSDRESSYEQYF.

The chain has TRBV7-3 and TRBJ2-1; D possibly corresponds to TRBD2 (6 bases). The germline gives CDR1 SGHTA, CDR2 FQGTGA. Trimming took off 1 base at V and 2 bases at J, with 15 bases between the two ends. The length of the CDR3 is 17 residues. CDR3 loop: CASSLMGGAGPYNEQFF. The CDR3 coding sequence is TGTGCCAGCAGCTTAATGGGTGGGGCGGGACCCTACAATGAGCAGTTCTTC.

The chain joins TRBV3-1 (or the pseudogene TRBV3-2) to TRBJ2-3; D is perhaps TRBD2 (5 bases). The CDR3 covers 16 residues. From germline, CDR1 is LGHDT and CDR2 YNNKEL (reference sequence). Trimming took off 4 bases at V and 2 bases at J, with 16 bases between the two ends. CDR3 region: CASSREVQRTTDTQYF. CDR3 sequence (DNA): TGTGCCAGCAGCCGCGAGGTTCAGCGGACCACAGATACGCAGTATTTT.

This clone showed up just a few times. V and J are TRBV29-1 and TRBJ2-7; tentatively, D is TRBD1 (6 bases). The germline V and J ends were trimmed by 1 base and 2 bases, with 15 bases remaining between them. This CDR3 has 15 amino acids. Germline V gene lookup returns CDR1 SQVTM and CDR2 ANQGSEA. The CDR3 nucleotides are TGCAGCGTTGAAGGTGAACAGGGTGGAACCTACGAGCAGTACTTC. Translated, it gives CSVEGEQGGTYEQYF.

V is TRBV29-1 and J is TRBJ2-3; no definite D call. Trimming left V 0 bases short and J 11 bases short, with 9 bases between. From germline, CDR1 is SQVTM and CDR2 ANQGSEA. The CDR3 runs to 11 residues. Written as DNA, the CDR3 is TGCAGCGTTGAAGATTCCGCGGTGCAGTATTTT. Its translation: CSVEDSAVQYF.

The CDR3 spells CASQSPSWRDTQYF. DNA for the CDR3: TGTGCCAGCCAGTCCCCGTCCTGGAGGGATACGCAGTATTTT. The chain recombines TRBV28 with TRBJ2-3; TRBD2 might be the D (5 bases). Germline CDR1 is MDHEN and CDR2 is SYDVKM. The V end was cut by 8 bases, the J end by 6 bases, with 18 bases between. The CDR3 has 14 amino acids.

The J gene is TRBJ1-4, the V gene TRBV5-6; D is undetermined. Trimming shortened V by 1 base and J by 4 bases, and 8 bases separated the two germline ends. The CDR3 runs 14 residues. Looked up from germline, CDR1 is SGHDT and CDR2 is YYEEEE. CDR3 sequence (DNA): TGTGCCAGCAGCTTGAAACAGTATAATGAAAAACTGTTTTTT. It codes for CASSLKQYNEKLFF.

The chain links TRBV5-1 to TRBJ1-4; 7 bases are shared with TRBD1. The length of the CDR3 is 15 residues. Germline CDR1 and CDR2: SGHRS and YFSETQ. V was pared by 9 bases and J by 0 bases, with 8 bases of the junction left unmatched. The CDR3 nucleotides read TGCGCCAATACGACAGGGACCTCAACTAATGAAAAACTGTTTTTT. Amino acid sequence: CANTTGTSTNEKLFF.

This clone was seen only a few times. CDR3 sequence (DNA): TGTGCCAGCAGCTGGGACAGAGCTAGCAATCAGCCCCAGCATTTT. Encoded protein: CASSWDRASNQPQHF. The chain couples TRBV7-2 to TRBJ1-5, with 7 bases lining up with TRBD1. Trimming cost V 4 bases and J 0 bases; bases outside gene matches: 3. Germline V gives CDR1 SGHTA, CDR2 FQGNSA. The CDR3 has 15 amino acids. The whole variable domain, remainder taken from reference TRBV7-2 and TRBJ1-5, is GAGVSQSPSNKVTEKGKDVELRCDPISGHTALYWYRQSLGQGLEFLIYFQGNSAPDKSGLPSDRFSAERTGGSVSTLTIQRTQQEDSAVYLCASSWDRASNQPQHFGDGTRLSIL.

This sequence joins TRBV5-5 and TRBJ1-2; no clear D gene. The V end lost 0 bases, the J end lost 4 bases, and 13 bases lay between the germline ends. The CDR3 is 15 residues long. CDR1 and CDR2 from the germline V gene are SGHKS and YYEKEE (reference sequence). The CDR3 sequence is CASSLDPERSYGYTF. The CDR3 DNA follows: TGTGCCAGCAGCTTGGACCCAGAGCGATCCTATGGCTACACCTTC.

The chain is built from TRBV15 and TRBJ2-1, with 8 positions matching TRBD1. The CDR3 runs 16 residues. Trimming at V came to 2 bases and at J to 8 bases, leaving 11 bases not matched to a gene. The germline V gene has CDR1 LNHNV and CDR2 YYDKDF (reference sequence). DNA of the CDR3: TGTGCCACCAGCAGAACCCAGGGGGCGAGTAAACATGAGCAGTTCTTC. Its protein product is CATSRTQGASKHEQFF.

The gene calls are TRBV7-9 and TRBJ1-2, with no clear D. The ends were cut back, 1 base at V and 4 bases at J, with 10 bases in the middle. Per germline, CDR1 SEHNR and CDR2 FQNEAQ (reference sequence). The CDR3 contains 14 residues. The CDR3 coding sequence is TGTGCCAGCAGCTTAGGTTTGGCTTCCTATGGCTACACCTTC. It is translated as CASSLGLASYGYTF.

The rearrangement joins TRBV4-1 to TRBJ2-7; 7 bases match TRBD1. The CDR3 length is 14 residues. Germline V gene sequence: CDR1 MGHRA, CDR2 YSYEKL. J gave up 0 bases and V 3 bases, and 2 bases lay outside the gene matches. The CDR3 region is CASSQGQSSYEQYF. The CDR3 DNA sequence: TGCGCCAGCAGCCAGGGACAGAGCTCCTACGAGCAGTACTTC.

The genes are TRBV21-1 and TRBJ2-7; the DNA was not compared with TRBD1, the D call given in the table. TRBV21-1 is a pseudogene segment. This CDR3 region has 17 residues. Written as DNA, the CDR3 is TGTGCCAGCAAAAACAAATGCACAGGGGGCTTAACCTACGAGCAGTACTTC. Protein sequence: CASKNKCTGGLTYEQYF.

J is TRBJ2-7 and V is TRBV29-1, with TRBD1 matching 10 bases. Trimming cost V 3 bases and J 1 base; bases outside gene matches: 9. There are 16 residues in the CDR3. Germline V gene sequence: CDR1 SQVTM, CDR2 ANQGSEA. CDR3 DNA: TGCAGCGTTGAGGAACTCGGGGACAGGGGTTCCTACGAGCAGTACTTC. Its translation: CSVEELGDRGSYEQYF.

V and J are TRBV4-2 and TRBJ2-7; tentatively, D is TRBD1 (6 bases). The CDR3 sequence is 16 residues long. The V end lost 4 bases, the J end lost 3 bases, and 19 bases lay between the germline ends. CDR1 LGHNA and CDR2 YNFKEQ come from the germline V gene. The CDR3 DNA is TGTGCCAGCAGCCCCCGGGACACAATGCTTTTCTACGAGCAGTACTTC. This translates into CASSPRDTMLFYEQYF.

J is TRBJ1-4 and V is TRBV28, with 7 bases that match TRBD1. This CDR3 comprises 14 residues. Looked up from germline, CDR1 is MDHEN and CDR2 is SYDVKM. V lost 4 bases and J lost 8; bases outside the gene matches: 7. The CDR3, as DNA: TGTGCCAGCAGTTCCTCGGACAGGCTGGAAAAACTGTTTTTT. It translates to CASSSSDRLEKLFF.

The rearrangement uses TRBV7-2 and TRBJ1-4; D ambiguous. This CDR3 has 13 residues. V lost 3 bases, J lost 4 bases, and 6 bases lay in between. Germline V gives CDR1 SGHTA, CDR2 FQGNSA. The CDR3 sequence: CASSLARNEKLFF. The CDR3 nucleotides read TGTGCCAGCAGCTTGGCTCGTAATGAAAAACTGTTTTTT.

CDR3 coding DNA: TGTGCCAGCAGCTTAGGGGCAGGGGGCGGTTCTGGCAATCAGCCCCAGCATTTT. Its protein is CASSLGAGGGSGNQPQHF. The gene calls are TRBV7-9 and TRBJ1-5, with TRBD1 identical over 8 bases. Trimming cost V 1 base and J 2 bases; bases outside gene matches: 10. In germline, CDR1 is SEHNR, CDR2 FQNEAQ (reference sequence). The length of the CDR3 is 18 residues.

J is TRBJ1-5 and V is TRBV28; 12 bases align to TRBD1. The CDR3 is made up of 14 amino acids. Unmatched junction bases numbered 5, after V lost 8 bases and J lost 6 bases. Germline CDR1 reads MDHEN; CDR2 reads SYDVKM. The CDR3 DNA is TGTGCCAGCGGGACAGGGGGCGCGGTTCAGCCCCAGCATTTT. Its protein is CASGTGGAVQPQHF.

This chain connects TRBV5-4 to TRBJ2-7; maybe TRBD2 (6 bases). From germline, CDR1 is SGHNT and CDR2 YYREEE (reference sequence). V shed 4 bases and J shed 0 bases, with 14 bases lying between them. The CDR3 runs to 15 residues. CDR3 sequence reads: CASSASGTRSYEQYF. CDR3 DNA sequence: TGTGCCAGCAGCGCTTCCGGGACTCGCTCCTACGAGCAGTACTTC.